The 9 T cell receptor beta chains listed next were all sequenced from one sample in a study of early T cells in non-severe SARS-CoV-2 infection. TCRdb re-called the 5' RACE reads with MiXCR, one entry per CDR3 protein. The profile shows approximately 46,000 distinct CDR3 sequences, roughly 6% of them singletons. The sample was whole blood. The receptors here all came from an adult who was a healthcare worker with PCR-confirmed SARS-CoV-2 infection or an uninfected control (not recorded which).

The J gene is TRBJ1-1, the V gene TRBV3-1; no clear D. The CDR3 runs to 13 residues. With 3 bases removed from V and 0 bases from J, the gap between germline ends came to 5 bases. CDR1 and CDR2 (germline): LGHDT, YNNKEL (reference sequence). CDR3 loop: CASSQDLNTEAFF. The CDR3, as DNA: TGTGCCAGCAGCCAGGATTTGAACACTGAAGCTTTCTTT.

This clonotype was seen only a few times. The chain links TRBV6-1 to TRBJ2-7; D is unresolved. V was shortened by 3 bases and J by 0 bases, with 9 bases between the two germline ends. This CDR3 has 14 residues. Germline loops: CDR1 MNHNS, CDR2 SASEGT. Here the CDR3 DNA reads TGTGCCAGCAGTGACGACGGTTACTCCTACGAGCAGTACTTC. This gives the protein CASSDDGYSYEQYF.

This clonotype was seen repeatedly, ten times or more. The chain employs TRBV7-2 and TRBJ2-2; 8 bases map to TRBD2. CDR3 length equals 15 residues. The J segment lost 4 bases and the V segment lost 6 bases, leaving 7 bases of the junction unmatched. Germline assignment: CDR1 SGHTA and CDR2 FQGNSA. The CDR3 region is CASRPAGASTGELFF. The DNA of the CDR3 is TGTGCCAGCAGGCCAGCGGGGGCGTCCACCGGGGAGCTGTTTTTT.

The table lists this clonotype with many counts. This chain connects TRBV12-3 or TRBV12-4 to TRBJ2-5; D gene ambiguous. The CDR3 spans 17 residues. Between the trimmed V and J ends, which lost 6 bases and 1 base, there was a span of 21 bases. The CDR3 spells CASSEETGLGGQETQYF. CDR3 DNA sequence: TGTGCCAGCAGCGAGGAAACTGGCTTAGGCGGCCAAGAGACCCAGTACTTC.

In this sample, this clonotype turned up many times. This chain joins TRBV18 and TRBJ1-6; 8 bases are a match to TRBD1. The germline V gene has CDR1 KGHSH and CDR2 LQKENI. J was trimmed by 10 bases and V by 3 bases; bases with no gene match: 5. The CDR3 is made up of 14 amino acids. The CDR3: CASSPDREGSPLHF. The CDR3, as DNA: TGTGCCAGCTCACCGGACAGGGAAGGGTCACCCCTCCACTTT.

This clonotype was picked up many times. The gene calls are TRBV7-9 and TRBJ2-6, with D possibly being TRBD1 (6 bases). Germline V gene data show CDR1 as SEHNR and CDR2 as FQNEAQ (reference sequence). The CDR3 has 17 residues. The V end was cut by 5 bases, the J end by 0 bases, with 14 bases between. CDR3 in DNA: TGTGCCAGCAGCCAACGACAGGCCAGCTCTGGGGCCAACGTCCTGACTTTC. Its translation: CASSQRQASSGANVLTF.

This clonotype has more than one count but fewer than ten. This sequence joins TRBV28 and TRBJ1-2, with 7 bases identical to TRBD1. The CDR3 consists of 15 residues. Germline loops: CDR1 MDHEN, CDR2 SYDVKM. V dropped 2 bases and J dropped 6; count of bases not matched to a gene: 9. CDR3 nucleotide sequence: TGTGCCAGCAGTTTAATAGGGGGCGACTATGATGGCTACACCTTC. Encoded protein: CASSLIGGDYDGYTF.

This clonotype has a handful of counts. The chain links TRBV5-1 to TRBJ2-2; 9 bases map to TRBD1. The V and J ends lost 3 bases and 0 bases, in that order; junction bases with no gene match: 9. Germline loops: CDR1 SGHRS, CDR2 YFSETQ. This CDR3 has 18 amino acids. CDR3 sequence reads: CASSSGTGPTTNTGELFF. CDR3 DNA sequence: TGCGCCAGCAGCTCCGGGACAGGGCCTACCACGAACACCGGGGAGCTGTTTTTT.

This clonotype was seen ten or more times. J is TRBJ2-7 and V is TRBV5-6, with D uncertain. The V and J ends lost 0 bases and 1 base respectively, with 8 bases between them. This CDR3 contains 14 residues. Germline CDR1 is SGHDT and CDR2 is YYEEEE. The CDR3 here is CASSLVGRSYEQYF. In DNA form, the CDR3 reads TGTGCCAGCAGCTTGGTCGGCAGATCCTACGAGCAGTACTTC. The full variable domain, completed using reference TRBV5-6 and TRBJ2-7, is DAGVTQSPTHLIKTRGQQVTLRCSPKSGHDTVSWYQQALGQGPQFIFQYYEEEERQRGNFPDRFSGHQFPNYSSELNVNALLLGDSALYLCASSLVGRSYEQYFGPGTRLTVT.